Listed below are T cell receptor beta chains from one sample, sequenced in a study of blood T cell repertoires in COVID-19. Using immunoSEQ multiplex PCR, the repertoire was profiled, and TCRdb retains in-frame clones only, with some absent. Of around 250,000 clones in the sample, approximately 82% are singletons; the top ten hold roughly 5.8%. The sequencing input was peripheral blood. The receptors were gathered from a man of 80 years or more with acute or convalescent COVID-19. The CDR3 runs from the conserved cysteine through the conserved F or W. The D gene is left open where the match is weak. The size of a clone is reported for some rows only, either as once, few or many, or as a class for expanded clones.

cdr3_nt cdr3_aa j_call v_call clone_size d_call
TGCAGCGTTAACGGGAGGCCGACAGATACGCAGTATTTT CSVNGRPTDTQYF TRBJ2-3 TRBV29-1 - TRBD2
TGTGCCAGTAGTACCCACCGGACTAGCGGGCTTACCTACAATGAGCAGTTCTTC CASSTHRTSGLTYNEQFF TRBJ2-1 TRBV19 few TRBD2
TGTGCCAGCAGCCTGTGGACAGGGGGCGACGACGAGCAGTACTTC CASSLWTGGDDEQYF TRBJ2-7 TRBV5-4 - TRBD1
TGTGCCAGCAGTCCCTCCTTATACTCTGGCTACACCTTC CASSPSLYSGYTF TRBJ1-2 TRBV27 - -
TGTGCCAGCAGTTCTGACAGGGGGAAGCATTTT CASSSDRGKHF TRBJ1-5 TRBV28 - TRBD1
TGCGCCAGCAGCGCGACGGACTCTCGCTCCTACAATGAGCAGTTCTTC CASSATDSRSYNEQFF TRBJ2-1 TRBV5-1 - -
TGTGCCAGCTCACAGGGACAGGGTCACGAAAAACTGTTTTTT CASSQGQGHEKLFF TRBJ1-4 TRBV18 - TRBD1
TGTGCCAGCAGTCGAACTCAGACTAGCGGGAGCTCCTACGAGCAGTACTTC CASSRTQTSGSSYEQYF TRBJ2-7 TRBV7-2 - TRBD2
TGTGCCAGCAGTTACCGGACAGGGGAAACTGAAGCTTTCTTT CASSYRTGETEAFF TRBJ1-1 TRBV6-5 few TRBD1
TGTGCCAGCAGCCATCCAGGGGGAGAGCAGTACTTC CASSHPGGEQYF TRBJ2-7 TRBV7-3 - TRBD1
TGTGCCAGTAGTATAGTCCGGGGGACAGTGAACACCGGGGAGCTGTTTTTT CASSIVRGTVNTGELFF TRBJ2-2 TRBV19 - -
TGCGCCAGCAGCCCCGGGGGAACCACAGATACGCAGTATTTT CASSPGGTTDTQYF TRBJ2-3 TRBV5-1 - -
TGTGCCAGCAGTTCGACAGTCGCCACTGAAGCTTTCTTT CASSSTVATEAFF TRBJ1-1 TRBV12-3/TRBV12-4 - -